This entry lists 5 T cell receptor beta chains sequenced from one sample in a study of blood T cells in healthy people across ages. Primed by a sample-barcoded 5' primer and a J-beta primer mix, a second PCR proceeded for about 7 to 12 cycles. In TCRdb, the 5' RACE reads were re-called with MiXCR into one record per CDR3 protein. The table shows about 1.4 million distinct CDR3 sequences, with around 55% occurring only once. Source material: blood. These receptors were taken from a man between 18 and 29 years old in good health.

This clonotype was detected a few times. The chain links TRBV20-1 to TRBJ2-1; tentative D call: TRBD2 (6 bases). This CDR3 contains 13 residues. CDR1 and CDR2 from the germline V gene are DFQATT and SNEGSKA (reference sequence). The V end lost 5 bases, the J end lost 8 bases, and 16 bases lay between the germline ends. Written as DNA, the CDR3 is TGCAGTGCTGATCAAACTAGCTTGGATGAGCAGTTCTTC. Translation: CSADQTSLDEQFF.

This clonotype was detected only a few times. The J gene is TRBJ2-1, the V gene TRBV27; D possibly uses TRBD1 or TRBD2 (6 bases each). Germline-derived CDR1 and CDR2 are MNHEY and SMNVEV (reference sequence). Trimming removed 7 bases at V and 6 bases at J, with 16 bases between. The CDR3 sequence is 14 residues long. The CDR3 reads CASMGLGAGNEQFF. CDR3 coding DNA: TGTGCCAGCATGGGACTGGGGGCTGGCAATGAGCAGTTCTTC.

CDR3 in amino acids: CAITTDINEQYF. The CDR3 region has the DNA TGTGCCATCACGACCGATATCAATGAGCAGTACTTC. The V gene is TRBV10-3, the J gene TRBJ2-1; D is ambiguous. The last part of the DNA fits TRBJ2-7 better; the J call may be wrong. This CDR3 spans 12 amino acids. CDR1 and CDR2 from the germline V gene are ENHRY and SYGVKD.

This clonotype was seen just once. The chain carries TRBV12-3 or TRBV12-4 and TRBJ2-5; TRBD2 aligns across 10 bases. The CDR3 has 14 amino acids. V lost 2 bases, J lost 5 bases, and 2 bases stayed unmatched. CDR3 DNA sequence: TGTGCCAGCAGTTTATCGACTAGCGGGGAGACCCAGTACTTC. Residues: CASSLSTSGETQYF.

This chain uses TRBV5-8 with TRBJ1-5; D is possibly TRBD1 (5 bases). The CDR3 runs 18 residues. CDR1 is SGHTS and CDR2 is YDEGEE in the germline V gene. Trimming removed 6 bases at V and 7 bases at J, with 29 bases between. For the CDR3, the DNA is TGTGCCAGCAACAACGACCGGGTGTTGAAGGGTCAGGGCCAGCCCCAGCATTTT. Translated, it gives CASNNDRVLKGQGQPQHF.